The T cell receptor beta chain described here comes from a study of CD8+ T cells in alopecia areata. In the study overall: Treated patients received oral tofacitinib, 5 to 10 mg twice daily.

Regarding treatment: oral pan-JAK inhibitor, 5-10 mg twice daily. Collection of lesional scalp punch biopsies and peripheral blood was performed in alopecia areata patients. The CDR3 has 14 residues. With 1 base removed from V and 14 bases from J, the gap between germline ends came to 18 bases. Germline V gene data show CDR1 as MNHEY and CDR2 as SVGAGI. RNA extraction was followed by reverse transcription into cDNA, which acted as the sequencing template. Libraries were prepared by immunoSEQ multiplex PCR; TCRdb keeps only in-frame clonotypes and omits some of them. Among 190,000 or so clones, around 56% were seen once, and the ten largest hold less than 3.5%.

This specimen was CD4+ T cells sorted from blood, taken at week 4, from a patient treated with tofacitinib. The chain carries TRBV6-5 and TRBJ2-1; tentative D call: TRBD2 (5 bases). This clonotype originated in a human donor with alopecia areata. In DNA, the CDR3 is TGTGCCAGCAGTTACTTCAGAAACCCCCCGGGGAAGTTCTTC. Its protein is CASSYFRNPPGKFF.